The TCR beta chain described here comes from a study of beta chain features in type 1 diabetes. Whole-study context: Sorted cells numbering 107,917,701 were examined across all samples. Study-level results: TCRB CDR3s from Type 1 diabetes patients were moderately but significantly shorter in all four CD4+ subsets. It was among patients, rather than healthy donors, that naive, central memory and Treg TCRB repertoires appeared more similar. Individuals with type 1 diabetes displayed fewer insertions and more deletions at VDJ junctions. Over-representation of high TCR-expressing cells was a possible consequence of cDNA sequencing.

There are 13 residues in the CDR3. After removal of 4 bases from V and 6 bases from J, the junction contained 5 bases not matched to a gene. Germline values: CDR1 SGHVS, CDR2 FNYEAQ. A note on this clone: The antigen remains undetermined.

The investigators reverse transcribed all of the isolated RNA, so they sequenced expressed TCRB transcripts. Only in-frame clones appear in the TCRdb table, and some are missing; sequencing was by immunoSEQ multiplex PCR. The sample yields 250,000 to 350,000 clones, more than 13% seen once. Sequencing was performed on naive CD4+ T cells from blood. This chain uses TRBV7-6 with TRBJ1-2, with TRBD1 identical over 7 bases. The TCR comes from a man aged 25-45 years with type 1 diabetes. CDR3 bases: TGTGCCAGCAGCTCCGGTCAGGGGGATGGCTACACCTTC. Translating gives CASSSGQGDGYTF.